These 10 T cell receptor beta chains were all obtained from the same sample, sequenced in a study of PD-L1 blockade in urothelial cancer. Here immunoSEQ multiplex PCR was the method, and the copy in TCRdb shows in-frame clones only, minus some. This sample has about 80,000 clones, with about nine tenths found just once. The sample in question was PBMCs, obtained around atezolizumab (anti-PD-L1) treatment. Receptors were obtained from a woman in her seventies with urothelial cancer.

The V gene is TRBV5-1, the J gene TRBJ2-4; perhaps TRBD2 as D (6 bases). The CDR3 is 16 residues long. From germline, CDR1 is SGHRS and CDR2 YFSETQ. Trimming stripped 0 bases from V and 0 bases from J, with 10 bases between. The CDR3 protein is CASSLEGGLAKNIQYF. CDR3 sequence (DNA): TGCGCCAGCAGCTTGGAGGGAGGCCTAGCCAAAAACATTCAGTACTTC.

V gene TRBV29-1 combines with J gene TRBJ1-2; possible D gene TRBD1, 6 bases. V gave up 7 bases and J gave up 3 bases, with 15 bases separating them. The germline gives CDR1 SQVTM, CDR2 ANQGSEA. CDR3 length: 13 amino acids. The DNA of the CDR3 is TGCAGCGCCAAGGGGGGGCGCGACTATGGCTACACCTTC. It yields the protein CSAKGGRDYGYTF.

This clone was seen only a few times. This chain connects TRBV27 to TRBJ2-2, with no clear D. Between the trimmed V and J ends, which lost 6 bases and 6 bases, there was a span of 8 bases. Germline V lookup: CDR1 MNHEY, CDR2 SMNVEV (reference sequence). The CDR3 is 12 residues long. CDR3 region: CASRRVAGELFF. CDR3 coding DNA: TGTGCCAGCAGACGGGTGGCCGGGGAGCTGTTTTTT.

This chain uses TRBV2 with TRBJ2-1, with TRBD2 matching 8 bases. The J segment lost 2 bases and the V segment lost 8 bases, leaving 8 bases of the junction unmatched. CDR1 SNHLY and CDR2 FYNNEI come from the germline V gene. The CDR3 length is 15 residues. CDR3 coding DNA: TGTGCCAGCGGAATAGGACTAGCCGCCTACAATGAGCAGTTCTTC. This codes for CASGIGLAAYNEQFF.

The chain uses TRBV5-1 and TRBJ1-2, with TRBD1 as a possible D gene (6 bases). V was trimmed by 0 bases and J by 4 bases, leaving 10 bases between them. The CDR3 contains 14 residues. Germline lookup yields CDR1 SGHRS and CDR2 YFSETQ. CDR3 bases: TGCGCCAGCAGCTTGGCGGACAGAAGCTATGGCTACACCTTC. Encoded protein: CASSLADRSYGYTF.

J is TRBJ2-1 and V is TRBV4-3; D remains unclear. Trimming shortened V by 1 base and J by 3 bases, and 13 bases separated the two germline ends. The CDR3 runs 16 residues. In germline, CDR1 is LGHNA, CDR2 YSLEER. The CDR3 sequence: CASSQANSLNYNEQFF. The CDR3, as DNA: TGCGCCAGCAGCCAAGCAAATAGCCTTAACTACAATGAGCAGTTCTTC.

The gene calls are TRBV10-3 and TRBJ1-1; perhaps TRBD1 as D (5 bases). From germline, CDR1 is ENHRY and CDR2 SYGVKD. The CDR3 runs to 18 residues. Trimming left V 0 bases short and J 7 bases short, with 24 bases between. CDR3 DNA sequence: TGTGCCATCAGTGAGTCAGGCTTCGTGGGTGCAGGGCGAGTTGAAGCTTTCTTT. Protein sequence: CAISESGFVGAGRVEAFF.

V gene TRBV2 combines with J gene TRBJ1-5, with a weak D call TRBD1 (6 bases). Trimming took off 4 bases at V and 0 bases at J, with 10 bases between the two ends. CDR1 and CDR2 from the germline V gene are SNHLY and FYNNEI. The CDR3 loop spans 15 amino acids. The CDR3: CASSGQAYSNQPQHF. For the CDR3, the DNA is TGTGCCAGCAGTGGACAGGCATATAGCAATCAGCCCCAGCATTTT.

The chain uses TRBV4-1 and TRBJ2-7, with D maybe TRBD2 (5 bases). Germline lookup yields CDR1 MGHRA and CDR2 YSYEKL. The CDR3 is 13 amino acids. The V end was cut by 4 bases, the J end by 2 bases, with 9 bases between. The CDR3 nucleotides are TGCGCCAGCAGCCTAGTCGGGGCCTACGAGCAGTACTTC. It codes for CASSLVGAYEQYF.

This clone was observed at least ten times. V and J are TRBV6-5 and TRBJ1-1; TRBD1 is a possible D gene (6 bases). Trimming removed 6 bases from V and 0 bases from J, with 11 bases in between. Germline lookup yields CDR1 MNHEY and CDR2 SVGAGI. This CDR3 has 14 amino acids. CDR3 coding DNA: TGTGCCAGCAGGTATACAGGGATGAACACTGAAGCTTTCTTT. Translating gives CASRYTGMNTEAFF.